Detailed here is one TCR beta chain. Its target antigen remains unknown. Base qualities are not at hand, and no much larger clone is one base apart. There are 14 amino acids in the CDR3, from cysteine to phenylalanine inclusive. Just the 42-base CDR3 DNA is kept, in frame starting at base 1. V loses 6 bases of germline sequence and J loses 7 bases, and the interval between the two ends is 18 bases. According to the germline V gene (reference sequence), CDR1 reads SEHNR and CDR2 reads FQNEAQ. Bulk unsorted tissue served as the source for RNA extraction, and RNA quality was assessed using a NanoDrop ND-1000 and an Agilent 2100. Newly diagnosed lung cancer patients without prior chemotherapy who had been admitted for thoracic surgery in China between August and November 2014 were enrolled as donors. Patients who had received previous radiotherapy or chemotherapy, or who had another concurrent cancer, were excluded from the study. Surgical tissue pieces of roughly 1-2.2 cm3 were preserved in RNAlater solution and stored at -80 °C until use.

This specimen belongs to a study of tumor and adjacent non-tumor tissue in lung cancer (dated by TCRdb to 2016 to 2018). Turning to the overall study: Patients with adenocarcinoma (over 11), squamous cell carcinoma (2) and small cell lung cancer (1) were included in the cohort. The study compared bulk TCRbeta repertoires from lung tumor tissue and matched distant non-tumor lung tissue of about 16 lung cancer patients. The 15 enrolled patients, of whom around ten were men and 5 were women, were aged about 31 to 76 years and were diagnosed with TNM stage I to III disease. Sequencing produced about 130 million productive TCRbeta reads in total, an average of about 3.8 million reads per sample. TCRbeta CDR3 sequencing was performed on approximately 30 paired specimens, with one tumor sample and one normal lung sample collected per patient.

The library was generated by multiplex PCR. The sample was run on an Illumina HiSeq 2500. Following protocols modified from ARM-PCR, the researchers constructed TCRbeta libraries through three rounds of nested PCR with primers (Table S4). Before sequencing, PCR products of 200-500 bp were cut from the gel and purified using the QIAquick gel extraction kit. The study's own analysis went as follows. Trimmomatic was used to clean the reads, FLASH merged the cleaned reads into complete CDR3 sequences, and MiTCR assigned the sequences to V(D)J germline segments. VDJtools was used to compute clonal diversity as the inverse Simpson's index. Productive reads were defined as in-frame sequences without a premature stop codon. The raw public data were reprocessed by TCRdb itself: fastp quality trimming at Q25, MiXCR clonotype calling, in-frame beta chains only. Rows are unified per CDR3 protein, each entry keeping the most common DNA and genes. TCRdb's processing, not the authors', yielded these V and J calls. The table for this sample lists over 130,000 distinct CDR3 sequences; approximately 64% of them were counted only once. The ten top clones hold roughly 18% of the sample.

Points the paper makes about the study in general: Significantly higher TCR diversity was found in younger patients, and higher tumor TCR diversity was associated with shorter overall and disease-free survival. With only around 16 patients in the cohort, the authors noted that larger samples and more detailed clinical data are needed. The methods do not name the sequencing platform or mention unique molecular identifiers. Significantly higher TCR diversity (inverse Simpson) was observed in tumor tissue than in normal lung tissue (roughly 470 vs 170, P = 0.0075, Mann-Whitney U test). The top 100 clones made up a significantly larger cumulative share of the repertoire in normal lung than in tumor tissue. Because peripheral blood was not sequenced, blood TCRbeta repertoires in the lung cancer patients of the study were not examined.

The sequencing sample was made of lung tumor tissue. This receptor was obtained from a man in his sixties with small cell lung cancer. The chain joins TRBV7-9 to TRBJ1-1; TRBD1 might be the D gene, on 5 matching bases. The DNA sequence is TGTGCCAGCAGTTTCCCCGGCAGGGTGTGTGAAGCTTTCTTT. Translated, this gives CASSFPGRVCEAFF.